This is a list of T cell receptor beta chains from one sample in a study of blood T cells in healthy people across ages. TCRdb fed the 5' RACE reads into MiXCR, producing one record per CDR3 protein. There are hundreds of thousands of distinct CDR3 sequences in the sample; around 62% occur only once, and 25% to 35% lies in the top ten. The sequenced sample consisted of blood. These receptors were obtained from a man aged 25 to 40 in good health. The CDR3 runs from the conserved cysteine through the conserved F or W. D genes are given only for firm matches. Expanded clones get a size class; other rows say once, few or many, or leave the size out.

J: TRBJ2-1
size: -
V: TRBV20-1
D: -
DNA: TGCAGTGCCCACCTGGACAGCCACAATGAGCAGTTCTTC
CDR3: CSAHLDSHNEQFF

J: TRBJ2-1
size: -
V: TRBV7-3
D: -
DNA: TGTGCCAGCAGCCCCGGGACGGAGGCTTTGGAGCAGTTCTTC
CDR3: CASSPGTEALEQFF

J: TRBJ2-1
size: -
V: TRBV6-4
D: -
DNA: TGTGCCAGCAGTGACTATTGGGGGGCTGGTGGTGTTAATGAGCAGTTCTTC
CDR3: CASSDYWGAGGVNEQFF

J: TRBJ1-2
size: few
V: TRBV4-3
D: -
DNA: TGCGCCAGCAGCCAAGGGGGTACCTATGGCTACACCTTC
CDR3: CASSQGGTYGYTF

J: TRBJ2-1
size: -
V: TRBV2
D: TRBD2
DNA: TGTGCCAGCAGTGAAAAGGCTAGCGGGGGCAATGAGCAGTTCTTC
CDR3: CASSEKASGGNEQFF

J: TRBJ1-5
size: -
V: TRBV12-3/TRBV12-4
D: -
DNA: TGTGCCAGCAGTCCGATTATGGGGTACCAGCCCCAGCATTTT
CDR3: CASSPIMGYQPQHF

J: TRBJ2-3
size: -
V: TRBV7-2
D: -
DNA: TGTGCCAGCAGCCAAGCGGTTACAGATACGCAGTATTTT
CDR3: CASSQAVTDTQYF

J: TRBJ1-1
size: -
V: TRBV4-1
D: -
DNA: TGCGCCAGCAGCCAACTCGCGGGGCCGACTGAAGCTTTCTTT
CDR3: CASSQLAGPTEAFF

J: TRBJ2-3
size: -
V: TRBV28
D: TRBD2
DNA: TGTGCCAGCAGTTTTAGCGGGGGGACAGGTACGCAGTATTTT
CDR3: CASSFSGGTGTQYF

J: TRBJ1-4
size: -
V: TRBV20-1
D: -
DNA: TGCAGTGCTAGAGATTGGCAGGGCACTAATGAAAAACTGTTTTTT
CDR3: CSARDWQGTNEKLFF

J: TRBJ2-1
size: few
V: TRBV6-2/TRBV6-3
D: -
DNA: TGTGCCAGCAGTTACTTGTTAGGTCTGGGCCAACCCGAGCAGTTCTTC
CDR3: CASSYLLGLGQPEQFF

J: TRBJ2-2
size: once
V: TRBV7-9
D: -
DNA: TGTGCCAGCAGCTTAGGTCGGATGTCGGGAAGGAACACCGGGGAGCTGTTTTTT
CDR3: CASSLGRMSGRNTGELFF

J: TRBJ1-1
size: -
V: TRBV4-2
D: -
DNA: TGTGCCAGCAGCCAAGGGACATCCAACACTGAAGCTTTCTTT
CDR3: CASSQGTSNTEAFF

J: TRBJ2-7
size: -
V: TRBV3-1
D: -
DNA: TGTGCCAGCAGCCCCGAACAGGGAAGGTACGAGCAGTACTTC
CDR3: CASSPEQGRYEQYF

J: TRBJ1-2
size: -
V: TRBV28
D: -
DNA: TGTGCCAGCAGTTCAGGGTGGGGCTACACCTTC
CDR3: CASSSGWGYTF

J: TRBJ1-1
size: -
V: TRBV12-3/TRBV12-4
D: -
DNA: TGTGCCAGCAGTCCCACTCCGGGGGCGAGTGAAGCTTTCTTT
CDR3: CASSPTPGASEAFF

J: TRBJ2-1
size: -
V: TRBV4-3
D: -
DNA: TGCGCCAGCAGCCAAGTGACAGGCCTATACAATGAGCAGTTCTTC
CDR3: CASSQVTGLYNEQFF

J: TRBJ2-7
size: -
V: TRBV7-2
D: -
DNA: TGTGCCAGCAGCTTAAGGGCGGGGACCTCCTACGAGCAGTACTTC
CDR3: CASSLRAGTSYEQYF

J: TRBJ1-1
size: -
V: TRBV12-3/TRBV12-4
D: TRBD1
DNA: TGTGCCAGCAGTCCGGGACAGAGGAACACTGAAGCTTTCTTT
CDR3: CASSPGQRNTEAFF

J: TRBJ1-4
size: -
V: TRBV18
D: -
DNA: TGTGCCAGCTCACCAGCCGGGTTGAGTAATGAAAAACTGTTTTTT
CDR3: CASSPAGLSNEKLFF

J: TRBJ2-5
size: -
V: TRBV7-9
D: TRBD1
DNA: TGTGCCAGCAGCACCTACAGGGGGAAGGGGGAGACCCAGTACTTC
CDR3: CASSTYRGKGETQYF

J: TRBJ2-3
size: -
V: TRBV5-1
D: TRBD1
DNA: TGCGCCAGCTGTATCCCCGAGACAGGGTCCACAGATACGCAGTATTTT
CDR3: CASCIPETGSTDTQYF

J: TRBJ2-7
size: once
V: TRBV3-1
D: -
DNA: TGTGCCAGCAGCCAAGGCGGGGCGGTTATTTACTCCTACGAGCAGTACTTC
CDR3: CASSQGGAVIYSYEQYF

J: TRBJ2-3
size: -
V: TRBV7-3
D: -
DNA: TGTGCCAGCAGTATGGGAAGCACAGATACGCAGTATTTT
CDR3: CASSMGSTDTQYF

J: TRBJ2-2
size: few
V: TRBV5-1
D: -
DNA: TGCGCCAGCAGCTTGGAGGCAGGGAACACCGGGGAGCTGTTTTTT
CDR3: CASSLEAGNTGELFF

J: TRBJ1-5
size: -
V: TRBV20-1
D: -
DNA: TGCAGTGCTGGTTACACCCAGCCCCAGCATTTT
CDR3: CSAGYTQPQHF

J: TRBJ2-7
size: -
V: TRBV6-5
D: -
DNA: TGTGCCAGCAGCCCCAGTTCCCGAGGGATCTACGAGCAGTACTTC
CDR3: CASSPSSRGIYEQYF

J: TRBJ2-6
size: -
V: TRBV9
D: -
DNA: TGTGCCAGCAGCGTACGGATCAGCTCTGGGGCCAACGTCCTGACTTTC
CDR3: CASSVRISSGANVLTF

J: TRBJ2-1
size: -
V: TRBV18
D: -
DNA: TGTGCCAGCTCACCACCAAAGGGCCGGGACGCTGGATACAATGAGCAGTTCTTC
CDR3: CASSPPKGRDAGYNEQFF

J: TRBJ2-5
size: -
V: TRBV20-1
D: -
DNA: TGCAGTGCTAGACCCTCGGGGGCGGAGACCCAGTACTTC
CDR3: CSARPSGAETQYF

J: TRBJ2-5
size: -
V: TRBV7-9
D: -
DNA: TGTGCCAGCAGCTTATCCATAGGGGGAATACAAGAGACCCAGTACTTC
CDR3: CASSLSIGGIQETQYF

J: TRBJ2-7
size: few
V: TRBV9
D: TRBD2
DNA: TGTGCCAGCAGCGTAGGGGGTAGCGGGGCTTACTACGAGCAGTACTTC
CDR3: CASSVGGSGAYYEQYF

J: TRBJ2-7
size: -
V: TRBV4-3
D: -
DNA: TGCGCCAGCAGCCAAGGGCCGACTTCCTCCTACGAGCAGTACTTC
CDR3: CASSQGPTSSYEQYF

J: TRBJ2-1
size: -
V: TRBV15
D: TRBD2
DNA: TGTGCCACCAGCTTGACCGGGGGGGTCTACAATGAGCAGTTCTTC
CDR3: CATSLTGGVYNEQFF

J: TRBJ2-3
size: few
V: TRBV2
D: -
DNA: TGTGCCAGCCCGGGACTTTTCACAGATACGCAGTATTTT
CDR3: CASPGLFTDTQYF

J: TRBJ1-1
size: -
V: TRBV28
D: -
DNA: TGTGCCAGCAGTTTACCCTTATTGGGGTCGACTGAAGCTTTCTTT
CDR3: CASSLPLLGSTEAFF

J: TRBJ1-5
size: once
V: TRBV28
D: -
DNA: TGTGCCAGCATAAGGGAGGCAGTCAATCAGCCCCAGCATTTT
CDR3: CASIREAVNQPQHF

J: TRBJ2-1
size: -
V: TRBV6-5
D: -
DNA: TGTGCCAGCACCCCTCGGGGCAGCTCCTACAATGAGCAGTTCTTC
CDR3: CASTPRGSSYNEQFF

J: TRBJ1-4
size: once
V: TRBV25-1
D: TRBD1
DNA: TGTGCCAGCAGTGAATTTTGGGGACAGTCGGTGGAAGAAAAACTGTTTTTT
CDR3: CASSEFWGQSVEEKLFF

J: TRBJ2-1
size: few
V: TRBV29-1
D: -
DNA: TGCAGCGCGACGGCCGGGGCTGCCTTCTACAATGAGCAGTTCTTC
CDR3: CSATAGAAFYNEQFF

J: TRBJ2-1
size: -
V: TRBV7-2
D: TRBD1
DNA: TGTGCCAGCAGCCGACAGGGGGAAGAGACCCAGTTCTTC
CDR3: CASSRQGEETQFF

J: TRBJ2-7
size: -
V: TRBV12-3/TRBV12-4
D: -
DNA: TGTGCCAGCAGTTCCACCGGAGGGGCCGAGCAGTACTTC
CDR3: CASSSTGGAEQYF

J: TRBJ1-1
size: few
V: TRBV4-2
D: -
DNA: TGTGCCAGCAGCCGTCAAAACACTGAAGCTTTCTTT
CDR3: CASSRQNTEAFF

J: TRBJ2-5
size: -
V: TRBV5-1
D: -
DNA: TGCGCCAGCAGCTCAGGACACCTGAGTTTTCAAGAGACCCAGTACTTC
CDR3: CASSSGHLSFQETQYF